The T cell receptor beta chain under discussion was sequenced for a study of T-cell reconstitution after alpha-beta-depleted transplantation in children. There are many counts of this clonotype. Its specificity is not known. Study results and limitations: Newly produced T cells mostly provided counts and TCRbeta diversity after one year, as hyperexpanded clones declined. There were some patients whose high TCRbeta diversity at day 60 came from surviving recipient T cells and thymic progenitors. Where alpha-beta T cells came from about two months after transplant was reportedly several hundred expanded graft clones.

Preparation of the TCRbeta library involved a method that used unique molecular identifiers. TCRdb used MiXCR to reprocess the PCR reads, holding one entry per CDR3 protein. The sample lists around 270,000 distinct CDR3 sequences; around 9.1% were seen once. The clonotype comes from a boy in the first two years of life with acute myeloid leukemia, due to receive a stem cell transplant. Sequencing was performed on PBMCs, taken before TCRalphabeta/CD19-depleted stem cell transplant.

This CDR3 reads CSVAIHSGGLSYNEQFF. In DNA, the CDR3 is TGCAGCGTGGCAATTCATAGCGGGGGCCTTTCCTACAATGAGCAGTTCTTC. The chain joins TRBV29-1 to TRBJ2-1; 9 positions agree with TRBD2. The germline V gene encodes CDR1 SQVTM and CDR2 ANQGSEA. The CDR3 contains 17 residues. V was pared by 6 bases and J by 1 base, with 13 bases of the junction left unmatched.